These 6 T cell receptor beta chains share one sample of origin, sequenced in a study of T cells in Graves' hyperthyroidism and ophthalmopathy. The investigators amplified TCR beta CDR3 regions from RNA transcripts. The HTBI primer set drove a first-round RT-PCR of the TCR CDR3. TCRdb called the multiplex PCR reads again in MiXCR, with one record for every CDR3 protein. The top ten hold 7.5% to 8% of the sample, which has around 280,000 distinct CDR3 sequences, about 14% seen once. The sample was blood. These receptors came from a woman aged 25 to 39 with Graves' hyperthyroidism that later progressed to Graves' ophthalmopathy.

This clonotype occurred many times. The V call is TRBV6-1, the J call TRBJ2-5; D perhaps matches TRBD1 (6 bases). The V gene's germline CDR1 is MNHNS and CDR2 SASEGT. The CDR3 is made up of 15 amino acids. Trimming removed 2 bases from V and 5 bases from J, with 15 bases in between. Here the CDR3 DNA reads TGTGCCAGCAGTGAATCCGTGCAGGGGCGGGAGACCCAGTACTTC. Translation: CASSESVQGRETQYF.

This clonotype showed up many times. The chain links TRBV6-1 to TRBJ2-3; possibly TRBD2 for D (6 bases). Trimming took off 3 bases at V and 1 base at J, with 14 bases between the two ends. The CDR3 totals 16 residues. Germline loops: CDR1 MNHNS, CDR2 SASEGT. The CDR3 is CASSDLGSGRTDTQYF. For the CDR3, the DNA is TGTGCCAGCAGTGATCTGGGTAGCGGACGCACAGATACGCAGTATTTT.

V usage is TRBV4-1 and J usage is TRBJ2-5; 9 bases agree with TRBD2. CDR3 length: 15 amino acids. V shed 3 bases and J 5 bases; nucleotides not matched to a gene: 7. Germline loops: CDR1 MGHRA, CDR2 YSYEKL. The CDR3 region is CASSHSGSEGETQYF. DNA of the CDR3: TGCGCCAGCAGCCATAGCGGGAGTGAGGGCGAGACCCAGTACTTC.

This clonotype was counted at least ten times. The rearrangement joins TRBV7-2 to TRBJ2-7, with D possibly TRBD2 on 7 matching bases. Germline CDR1 SGHTA, CDR2 FQGNSA. V dropped 5 bases and J dropped 4 bases, with 15 bases sitting between them. CDR3 length: 14 residues. This CDR3 is CASSGGGAAYEQYF. DNA of the CDR3: TGTGCCAGCAGCGGGGGGGGGGCAGCGTACGAGCAGTACTTC. Full variable domain (rest looked up from reference TRBV7-2 and TRBJ2-7): GAGVSQSPSNKVTEKGKDVELRCDPISGHTALYWYRQSLGQGLEFLIYFQGNSAPDKSGLPSDRFSAERTGGSVSTLTIQRTQQEDSAVYLCASSGGGAAYEQYFGPGTRLTVT.

The table lists this clonotype with a few counts. The chain links TRBV19 to TRBJ2-7, with 7 positions matching TRBD1. The length of the CDR3 is 16 residues. The germline gives CDR1 LNHDA, CDR2 SQIVND (reference sequence). V gave up 2 bases and J gave up 2 bases; unmatched junction bases: 9. The CDR3 is CASSIKDGTVPYEQYF. CDR3 nucleotides: TGTGCCAGTAGTATAAAGGATGGGACAGTCCCCTACGAGCAGTACTTC.

This clonotype has ten or more counts. This chain joins TRBV27 and TRBJ2-3; 11 bases map to TRBD2. The germline CDR1 and CDR2 sequences are MNHEY and SMNVEV (reference sequence). There are 17 residues in the CDR3. V lost 6 bases to trimming and J lost 6 bases; unmatched junction nucleotides: 14. CDR3 sequence (DNA): TGTGCCAGCAGCCGACAGGTCGGACTAGCGGGTCGTGATACGCAGTATTTT. Translated, it gives CASSRQVGLAGRDTQYF.